The sequence of this T cell receptor (beta chain) was determined in a study of blood T cell repertoires in COVID-19. Across the study: Sources were T cells, B-cell-depleted T cells, or PBMCs; the material itself was cDNA or gDNA.

In the authors' workflow: Scientists estimated how many nucleated cells there were by amplifying reference gene primers. TCRdb keeps only in-frame clones here, not all; method: immunoSEQ multiplex PCR. V and J calls and clone size come straight from that table; D and trimming were deduced from the DNA. The sample consists of 250,000 to 350,000 clones, around 89% of them appearing once. The CDR3 covers 16 residues. Germline V gene data show CDR1 as SQVTM and CDR2 as ANQGSEA. With 7 bases clipped from V and 7 bases from J, the junction kept 21 bases outside the gene matches. Across 24 US areas, participants ranged in age from 18 to 89 years.

This receptor was taken from a woman aged 18-29 years who had recovered from COVID-19. The sequencing sample was made of PBMCs or T cells enriched from blood (not recorded which). V gene TRBV29-1 combines with J gene TRBJ1-2; TRBD1 agrees at 7 bases. The CDR3 region has the DNA TGCAGCGCCGAGACACAACGGCAGGGGGGTGAAGGTGGCTACACCTTC. Amino acids: CSAETQRQGGEGGYTF. The variable domain in full, with the rest retrieved from reference TRBV29-1 and TRBJ1-2, is SAVISQKPSRDICQRGTSLTIQCQVDSQVTMMFWYRQQPGQSLTLIATANQGSEATYESGFVIDKFPISRPNLTFSTLTVSNMSPEDSSIYLCSAETQRQGGEGGYTFGSGTRLTVV.